This T cell receptor beta chain was identified in a study of cytomegalovirus exposure and HLA in healthy donors. It was healthy bone marrow donors who served as donors. Study-level results: Later on, an analysis showed TCR association rates differing by HLA locus, with DRB1 the most and HLA-C the fewest.

Remarks on this clone: The antigen remains undetermined.

The PCR was carried out with 60 Vbeta primers and 13 Jbeta primers. Study processing details: Roughly 80 million unique TCR beta chains, 9.5 million to 14 million shared, were counted in a later analysis. Data came from immunoSEQ multiplex PCR; TCRdb stores just in-frame clones and leaves some out. The D gene and trimming were derived from the DNA, and the V and J assignments and clone size from that table. This sample has 120,000 or so clones, with less than 85% found just once. This CDR3 has 14 amino acids. Looked up from germline, CDR1 is SGHVS and CDR2 is FQNEAQ. The V gene end was trimmed by 5 bases and the J gene end by 5 bases; junction bases not matched to a gene: 5.

The sequenced sample consisted of PBMCs. The origin of this receptor is a man aged 25-40 years in good health and CMV-seropositive. This chain joins TRBV7-8 and TRBJ2-3; TRBD2 agrees at 9 bases. The CDR3 nucleotides read TGTGCCAGCAGCCCCGGGACTAGCCGAGATACGCAGTATTTT. Translated, it gives CASSPGTSRDTQYF.